This T cell receptor beta chain emerged from a study of blood T cell repertoires in COVID-19. Overall study: Collection of acute and convalescent COVID-19 samples took place in the United States, Italy and Spain. In each case, the material was cDNA or gDNA derived from T cells, B-cell-depleted T cells, or PBMCs.

The V gene end was trimmed by 2 bases and the J gene end by 5 bases; junction bases not matched to a gene: 1. CDR3 length: 15 amino acids. Germline V gene data show CDR1 as KGHSH and CDR2 as LQKENI. The repertoire was sequenced with immunoSEQ multiplex PCR; TCRdb's copy has only in-frame clones and lacks some. This sample has under 140,000 clones, with more than 70% found just once. The J gene is TRBJ2-5, the V gene TRBV18; 14 bases are a match to TRBD2. Sequencing was performed on peripheral blood. The clonotype originates from a woman aged 45-65 years with acute or convalescent COVID-19. The CDR3 nucleotides read TGTGCCAGCTCACCATGGACTAGCGGGAGGGAGACCCAGTACTTC. Translating gives CASSPWTSGRETQYF. The entire variable domain, with the rest obtained from reference TRBV18 and TRBJ2-5, is as follows: NAGVMQNPRHLVRRRGQEARLRCSPMKGHSHVYWYRQLPEEGLKFMVYLQKENIIDESGMPKERFSAEFPKEGPSILRIQQVVRGDSAAYFCASSPWTSGRETQYFGPGTRLLVL.